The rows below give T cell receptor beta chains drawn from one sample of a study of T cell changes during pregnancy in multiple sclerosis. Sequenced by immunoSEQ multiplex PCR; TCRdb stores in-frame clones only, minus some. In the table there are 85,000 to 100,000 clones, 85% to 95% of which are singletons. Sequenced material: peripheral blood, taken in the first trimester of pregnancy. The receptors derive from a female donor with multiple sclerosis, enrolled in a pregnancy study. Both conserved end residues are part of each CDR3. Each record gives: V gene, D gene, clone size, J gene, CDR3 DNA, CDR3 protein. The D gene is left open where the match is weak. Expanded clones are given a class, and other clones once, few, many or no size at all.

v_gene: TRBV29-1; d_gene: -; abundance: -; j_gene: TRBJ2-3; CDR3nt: TGCAGCGGTTGGGGGGTCTCCACAGATACGCAGTATTTT; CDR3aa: CSGWGVSTDTQYF
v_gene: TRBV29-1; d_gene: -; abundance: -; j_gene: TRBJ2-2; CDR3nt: TGCAGCGTCTTATGGAACACCGGGGAGCTGTTTTTT; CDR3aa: CSVLWNTGELFF
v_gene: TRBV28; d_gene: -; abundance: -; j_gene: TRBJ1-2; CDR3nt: TGTGCCAGCAGTTTAGGGGTGGGGCGGCACACCTTC; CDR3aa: CASSLGVGRHTF
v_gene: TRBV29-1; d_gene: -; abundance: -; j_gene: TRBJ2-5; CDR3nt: TGCAGCGTTGAGGGGGGAACCGACAGCAACCTAGGGGAGACCCAGTACTTC; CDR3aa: CSVEGGTDSNLGETQYF
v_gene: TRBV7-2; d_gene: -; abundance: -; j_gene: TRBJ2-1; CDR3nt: TGTGCCAGCAGCTTAGCGGGAGTAAGATACAATGAGCAGTTCTTC; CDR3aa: CASSLAGVRYNEQFF
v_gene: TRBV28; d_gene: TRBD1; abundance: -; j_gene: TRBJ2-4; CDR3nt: TGTGCCAGCAGTGGACAGGGGGGAAGCGGGAAAAACATTCAGTACTTC; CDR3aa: CASSGQGGSGKNIQYF
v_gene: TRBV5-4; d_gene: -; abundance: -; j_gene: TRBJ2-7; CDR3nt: TGTGCCAGCAGCGAACTAGTTCGCGGCGAGCAGTACTTC; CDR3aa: CASSELVRGEQYF
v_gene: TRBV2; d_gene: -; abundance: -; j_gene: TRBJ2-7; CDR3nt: TGTGCCAGCAGTGGTCCCAACTACGAGCAGTACTTC; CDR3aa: CASSGPNYEQYF
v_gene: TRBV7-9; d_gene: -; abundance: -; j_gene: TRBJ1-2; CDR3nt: TGTGCCAGCAGCTCCGGACAGACTGCCTACACCTTC; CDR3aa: CASSSGQTAYTF
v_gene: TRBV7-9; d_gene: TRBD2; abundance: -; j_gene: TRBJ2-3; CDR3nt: TGTGCCAGCAGCCGCGGACTAGCGGGAGGCAGGCAGTATTTT; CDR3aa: CASSRGLAGGRQYF
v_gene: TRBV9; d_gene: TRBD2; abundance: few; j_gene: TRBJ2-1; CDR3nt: TGTGCCAGCAGCGTAGGTCGAGCGGGAGGGTTATGGAATGAGCAGTTCTTC; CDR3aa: CASSVGRAGGLWNEQFF
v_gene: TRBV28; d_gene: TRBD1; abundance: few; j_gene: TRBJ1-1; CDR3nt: TGTGCCAGCAACCTTCTTACAGGGGGCAACACTGAAGCTTTCTTT; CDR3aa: CASNLLTGGNTEAFF
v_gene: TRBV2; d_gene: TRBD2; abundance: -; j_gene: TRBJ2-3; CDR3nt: TGTGCCAGCCTGACTAGCGGGAGCGGGCCAGATACGCAGTATTTT; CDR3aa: CASLTSGSGPDTQYF
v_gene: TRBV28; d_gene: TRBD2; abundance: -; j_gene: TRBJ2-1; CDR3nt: TGTGCCAGCAGTTCCAGCGGGAGGTCCTACAATGAGCAGTTCTTC; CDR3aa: CASSSSGRSYNEQFF
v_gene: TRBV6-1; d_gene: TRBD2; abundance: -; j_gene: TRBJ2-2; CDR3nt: TGTGCCAGCAGTGAGTTTTCTAGCGGGAGAGTCCTAAACAGGGAGCTGTTTTTT; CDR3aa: CASSEFSSGRVLNRELFF
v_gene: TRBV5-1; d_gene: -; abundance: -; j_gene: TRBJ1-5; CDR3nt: TGCGCCAGCAGCGCCACAGGGTTCAATCAGCCCCAGCATTTT; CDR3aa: CASSATGFNQPQHF
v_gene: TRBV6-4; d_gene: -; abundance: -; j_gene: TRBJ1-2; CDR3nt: TGTGCCAGCAGTGAAGGACTAAACTATGGCTACACCTTC; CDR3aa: CASSEGLNYGYTF
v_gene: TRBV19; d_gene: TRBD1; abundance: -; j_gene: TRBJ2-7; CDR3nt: TGTGCCAGTAGTATAGACGGGACAGCCTCCTACGAGCAGTACTTC; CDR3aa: CASSIDGTASYEQYF
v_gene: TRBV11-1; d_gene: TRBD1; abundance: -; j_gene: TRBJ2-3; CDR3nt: TGTGCCAGCAGCTTATTCGGACAGGGCCCAGATACGCAGTATTTT; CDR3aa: CASSLFGQGPDTQYF
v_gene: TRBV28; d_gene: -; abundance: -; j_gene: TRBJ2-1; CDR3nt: TGTGCCAGCATGAGGGGGGGAGTAAATGAGCAGTTCTTC; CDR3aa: CASMRGGVNEQFF
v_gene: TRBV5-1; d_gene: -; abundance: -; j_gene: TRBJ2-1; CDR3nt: TGCGCCAGCAGCTTCAGGCCAGGGGGGCCCAATGAGCAGTTCTTC; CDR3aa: CASSFRPGGPNEQFF
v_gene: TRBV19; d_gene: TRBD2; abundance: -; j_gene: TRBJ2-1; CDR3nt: TGCGCAACCTTACCCTCTGTAGCGGGAGTCTCTAATGAGCAGTTCTTC; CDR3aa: CATLPSVAGVSNEQFF
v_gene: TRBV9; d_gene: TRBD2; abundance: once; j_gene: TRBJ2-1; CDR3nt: TGTGCCAGCAGTTCCGGGATGGGGCGGGAGGTGCGGAATGAGCAGTTCTTC; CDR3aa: CASSSGMGREVRNEQFF
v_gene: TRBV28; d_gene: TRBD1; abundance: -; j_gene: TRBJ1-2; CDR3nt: TGTGCCAGCAGTCCAGCGGGGCCAGGGGGCTACTATGGCTACACCTTC; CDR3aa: CASSPAGPGGYYGYTF
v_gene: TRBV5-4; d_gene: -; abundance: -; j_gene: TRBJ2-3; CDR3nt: TGTGCCAGCCAAGGAGGGGGCGCAACAGATACGCAGTATTTT; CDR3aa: CASQGGGATDTQYF
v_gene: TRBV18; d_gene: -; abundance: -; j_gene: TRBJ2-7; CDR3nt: TGTGCCAGCTCACCACTTCAATACGAGCAGTACTTC; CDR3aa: CASSPLQYEQYF
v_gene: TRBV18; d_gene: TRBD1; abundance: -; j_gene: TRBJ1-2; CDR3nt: TGTGCCAGCTCAAGTCTCGGGACAGGCTCTGGCTACACCTTC; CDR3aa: CASSSLGTGSGYTF
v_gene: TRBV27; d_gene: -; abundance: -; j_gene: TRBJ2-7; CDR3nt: TGTGCCAGCAGTATTACAGGGCCCCGATCATCCTACGAGCAGTACTTC; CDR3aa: CASSITGPRSSYEQYF
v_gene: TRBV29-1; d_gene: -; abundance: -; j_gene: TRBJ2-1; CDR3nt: TGCAGCGTTGTAGAATTGAGGGCTCCCAGGGAGCAGTTCTTC; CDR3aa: CSVVELRAPREQFF
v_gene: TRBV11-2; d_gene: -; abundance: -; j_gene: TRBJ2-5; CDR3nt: TGTGCCAGCAGTTCTTTGCGAGACAGTCAAGAGACCCAGTACTTC; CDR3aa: CASSSLRDSQETQYF
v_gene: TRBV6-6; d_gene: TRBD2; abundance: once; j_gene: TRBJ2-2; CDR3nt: TGTGCCAGCAGTTACACTAGCGGGAGGGCAACCGGGGAGCTGTTTTTT; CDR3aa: CASSYTSGRATGELFF
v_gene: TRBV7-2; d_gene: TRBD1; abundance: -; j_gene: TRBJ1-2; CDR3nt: TGTGCCAGCAGCCGAGGACAGGGCAGTGGCTACACCTTC; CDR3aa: CASSRGQGSGYTF
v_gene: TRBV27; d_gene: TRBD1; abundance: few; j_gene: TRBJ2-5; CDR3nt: TGTGCCAGCAGTTTCCGGAAGTCCGGGACAGGGGGTTTAGAGACCCAGTACTTC; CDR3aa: CASSFRKSGTGGLETQYF
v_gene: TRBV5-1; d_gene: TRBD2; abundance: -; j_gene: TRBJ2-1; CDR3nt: TGCGCCAGCAGCCACCGGACTAGCGGGAGTTCGGACGGGCACGCGAAGTTCTTC; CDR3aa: CASSHRTSGSSDGHAKFF
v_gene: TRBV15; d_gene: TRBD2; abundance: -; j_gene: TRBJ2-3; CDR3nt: TGTGCCACCAGCGTGGGGACTAGCGGGAACACAGATACGCAGTATTTT; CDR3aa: CATSVGTSGNTDTQYF
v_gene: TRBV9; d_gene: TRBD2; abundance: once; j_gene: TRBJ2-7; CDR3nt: TGTGCCAGCAGCGCCGGGGGACTAGCGGGAGTCTACGAGCAGTACTTC; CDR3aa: CASSAGGLAGVYEQYF
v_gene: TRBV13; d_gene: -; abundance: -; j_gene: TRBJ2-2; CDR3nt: TGTGCCAGCAGCTTAGGGGCAGGTACATCCACCGGGGAGCTGTTTTTT; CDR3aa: CASSLGAGTSTGELFF
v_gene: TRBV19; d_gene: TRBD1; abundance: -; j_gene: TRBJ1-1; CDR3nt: TGTGCCAGTTGGACAGGGGAGATTGTGAACGGTGAAGCTTTCTTT; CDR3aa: CASWTGEIVNGEAFF
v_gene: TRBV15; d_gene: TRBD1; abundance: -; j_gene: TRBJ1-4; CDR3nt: TGTGCCACCAGCAGAGATTCGGGACAGGGTCGGGAAAAACTGTTTTTT; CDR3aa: CATSRDSGQGREKLFF
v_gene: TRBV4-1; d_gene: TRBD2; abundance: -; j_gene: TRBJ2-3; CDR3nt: TGCGCCAGCAGCCAAGATTTAGGAGCGGGAGTGGTGACAGATACGCAGTATTTT; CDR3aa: CASSQDLGAGVVTDTQYF
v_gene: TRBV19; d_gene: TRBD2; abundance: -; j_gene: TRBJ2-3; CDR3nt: TGTGCCAGTGCGAACGGCGGGAGCCACACAGATACGCAGTATTTT; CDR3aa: CASANGGSHTDTQYF
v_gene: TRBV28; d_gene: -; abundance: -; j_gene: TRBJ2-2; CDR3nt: TGTGCCAGCAGGACAACCGGGGAGCTGTTTTTT; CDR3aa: CASRTTGELFF
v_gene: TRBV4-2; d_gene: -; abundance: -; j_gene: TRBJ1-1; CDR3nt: TGTGCCTCAAAATACCAGGCGAACACTGAAGCTTTCTTT; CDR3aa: CASKYQANTEAFF
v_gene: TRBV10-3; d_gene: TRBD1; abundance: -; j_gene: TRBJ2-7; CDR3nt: TGTGCCACGGGGACAGTCCCTAGGGCCTCCTACGAGCAGTACTTC; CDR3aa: CATGTVPRASYEQYF
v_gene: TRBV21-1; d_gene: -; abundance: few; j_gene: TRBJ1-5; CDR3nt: TGTGCCAATGGGGGGGGCAATCAGCCCCAGCATTTT; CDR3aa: CANGGGNQPQHF
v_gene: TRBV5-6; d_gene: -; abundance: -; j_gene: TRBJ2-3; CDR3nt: TGTGCCAGCAGCTTGATCTCGGATACGCAGTATTTT; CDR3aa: CASSLISDTQYF
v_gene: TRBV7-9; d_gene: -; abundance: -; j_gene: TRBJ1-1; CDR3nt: TGTGCCAGCAGCTTTTCCGTCGGGGGTACTGAAGCTTTCTTT; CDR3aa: CASSFSVGGTEAFF
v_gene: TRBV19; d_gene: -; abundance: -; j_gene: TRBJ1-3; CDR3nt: TGTGCCAGTAGTTCCGAGATATGGGGCGGCGGAAACACCATATATTTT; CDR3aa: CASSSEIWGGGNTIYF
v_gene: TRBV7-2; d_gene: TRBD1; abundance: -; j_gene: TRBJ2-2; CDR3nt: TGTGCCAGCAGCCTATGGACAGGGGCGAGCGGGGAGCTGTTTTTT; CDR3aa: CASSLWTGASGELFF
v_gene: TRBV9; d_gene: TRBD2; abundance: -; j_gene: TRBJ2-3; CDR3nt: TGTGCCAGCAGCGTTGGCGGGAGGGTCACAGATACGCAGTATTTT; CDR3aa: CASSVGGRVTDTQYF
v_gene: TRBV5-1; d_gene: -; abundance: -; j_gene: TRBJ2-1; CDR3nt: TGCGCCAGCAGCTTGACAGTAGAGCAGTTCTTC; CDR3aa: CASSLTVEQFF
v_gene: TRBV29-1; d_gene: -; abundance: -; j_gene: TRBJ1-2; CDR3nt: TGCAGCGTATCCATTTCAGGGTTGAATGGCTACACCTTC; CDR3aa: CSVSISGLNGYTF
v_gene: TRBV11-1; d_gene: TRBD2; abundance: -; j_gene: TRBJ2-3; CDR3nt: TGTGCCAGCAGCCCCCGACTAGCGGGAGGGCCGGGAGATACGCAGTATTTT; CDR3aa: CASSPRLAGGPGDTQYF
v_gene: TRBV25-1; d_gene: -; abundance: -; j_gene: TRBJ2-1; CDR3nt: TGTGCCAGCACCGGTCCGTACAATGAGCAGTTCTTC; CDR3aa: CASTGPYNEQFF
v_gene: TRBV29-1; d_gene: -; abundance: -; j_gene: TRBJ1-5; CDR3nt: TGCAGCGTTGTAGCGGGGAATCAGCCCCAGCATTTT; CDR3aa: CSVVAGNQPQHF
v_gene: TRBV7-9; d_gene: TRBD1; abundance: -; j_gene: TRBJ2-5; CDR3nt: TGTGCCAGCAGCGTAGGACAGGACCAAGAGACCCAGTACTTC; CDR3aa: CASSVGQDQETQYF
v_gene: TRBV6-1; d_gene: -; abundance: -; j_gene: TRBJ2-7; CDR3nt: TGTGCCTCCTCCAGGCAGGACGAGCAGTACTTC; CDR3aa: CASSRQDEQYF
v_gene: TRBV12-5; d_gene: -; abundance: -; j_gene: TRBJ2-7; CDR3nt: TGTGCTACTCGACAGTCCTACGAGCAGTACTTC; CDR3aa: CATRQSYEQYF